The subject of this entry is one TCR beta chain. The sample belongs to a study of blood T cell repertoires in COVID-19. The CDR3 consists of 13 residues. The germline V and J ends were trimmed by 2 bases and 1 base, with 5 bases remaining between them. Libraries were prepared by immunoSEQ multiplex PCR; TCRdb keeps only in-frame clonotypes and omits some of them. There are a few hundred thousand clones in the sample; roughly four fifths occur only once, and about 2% lies in the top ten. Sequenced material: peripheral blood. The source is a man aged 25 to 40 who had recovered from COVID-19. The chain is built from TRBV12-3 or TRBV12-4 and TRBJ1-1, with D hard to call. CDR3 in amino acids: CASSLQSNTEAFF. CDR3 DNA sequence: TGTGCCAGCAGTTTACAATCGAACACTGAAGCTTTCTTT.